The T cell receptor beta chain described here comes from a study of vaccination effects on CD4 cells after COVID-19 (dated by TCRdb to about 2022). Broadly, across the study: Each participant got two doses of an mRNA SARS-CoV-2 vaccine, either BNT162b2 or mRNA-1273. Pre-vaccine samples were collected from a couple of convalescent patients 16 days and one week before the first dose, corresponding to 142 and 148 days after COVID-19 diagnosis. The study compared SARS-CoV-2 spike-specific CD4+ TCR repertoires before and after mRNA vaccination in COVID-19 convalescent patients and infection-naive vaccine recipients. The full study included over 8 COVID-19 convalescent patients and a few SARS-CoV-2-naive healthy vaccine recipients. The Oncomine TCR Beta short-read assay on an Illumina iSeq 100 was used to sequence cultures from other donors in the study.

The paper as a whole reports these results and caveats: Among convalescent patients, the spike-reactive repertoire after vaccination was made up mainly of new vaccine-induced clones that were largely distinct from the clones induced by infection. Marked clonal contraction was observed in both infection-induced and vaccine-induced clones at late post-vaccination timepoints, consistent with waning T cell responses. The study was limited by a small number of convalescent patients, and early post-infection timepoints were lacking.

At the junction V is shortened by 7 bases and J by 2 bases; bases outside the gene matches: 6. In the germline V gene (reference sequence), CDR1 corresponds to LNHDA and CDR2 to SQIVND. The CDR3 contains 15 residues, cysteine and phenylalanine counted. The entry retains the CDR3 DNA only, 45 bases that are in frame from base 1. As concerns this clone: The target of this receptor is not known. No base-level quality is on record; no much larger clone is a single base apart.

The library was prepared using the immunoSEQ multiplex PCR assay. DNA from the cultured, isolated CD4+ T cells was subjected to TCR beta CDR3 sequencing. The published analysis was carried out like this. Non-productive TCR sequences were removed, reads were trimmed to the CDR3 region, and CDR3s of at least 7 amino acids were retained. The MANAFEST web app was used to identify antigen-specific clonotypes by comparing expansion in peptide wells with expansion in reference cultures. To count as positive, a clone had to show expansion at FDR<0.05 compared with the reference and with all other wells, an odds ratio above 5, and a frequency above 0.1% in two replicate wells. Clonotypes significantly expanded in SARS-CoV-2 spike wells and in at least one common cold coronavirus spike condition were defined as cross-reactive. Levenshtein distance calculated with the stringdist R package was used to assess CDR3 similarity, and unrooted trees were constructed with ape in R 3.6.1. Imported from immuneACCESS, the table was reduced by TCRdb to in-frame sequences with V and J called. These copies leave out some clones; in studies compared against another copy, an unresolved V gene accounts for under half, and the cause of the remainder is not known. V, J and clone size reflect that table, while D and trimming were determined from the DNA. Across this sample there are 55,000 to 90,000 clones, with 73% seen only once. Of the sample, over 4.5% is held by the ten largest clones.

The ViraFEST assay stimulated PBMC with viral peptide pools and then used TCR sequencing to identify antigen-specific CD4+ T cell clonotypes by expansion. After around eleven days of culture, CD4+ T cells were isolated with the EasySep CD4+ T cell isolation kit. Convalescent patients had PCR-confirmed SARS-CoV-2 infection between March and December 2020, before Alpha, Beta and Delta variants emerged in the United States. Each well held roughly 2 million PBMC cultured in IMDM containing approximately 5.3% human AB serum, around 10 IU/ml IL-2 and gentamicin, along with approximately 10 ug/ml peptides. A peptide pool from HIV-1 Nef was used as the negative control culture condition. On days 3 and 7, half of the culture medium was replaced with fresh IL-2-containing medium. Unless otherwise noted, each peptide stimulation condition was cultured in triplicate wells. PBMC were separated from whole blood using Ficoll-Paque Plus gradient centrifugation and were then either cryopreserved at -140C or used fresh. The QIAamp micro DNA kit was used to extract genomic DNA from the cultured CD4+ T cells.

The V and J genes are TRBV19 and TRBJ2-3; the junction holds 10 bases that match TRBD2. This TCR was recovered from a human donor who had a prior SARS-CoV-2 infection. The material sequenced was CD4+ T cells from PBMCs cultured with HIV peptides, taken before COVID-19 vaccination. According to the study, the label for this sample's cell subset or site signals: HIV-1 Nef peptide pool negative control/reference culture. The base sequence is TGTGCCAGTACCGAGCGGGGGGGGTACACAGATACGCAGTATTTT. This encodes CASTERGGYTDTQYF. Extended through the reference TRBV19 and TRBJ2-3 proteins, this CDR3 yields the full variable domain: DGGITQSPKYLFRKEGQNVTLSCEQNLNHDAMYWYRQDPGQGLRLIYYSQIVNDFQKGDIAEGYSVSREKKESFPLTVTSAQKNPTAFYLCASTERGGYTDTQYFGPGTRLTVL.